Listed below are T cell receptor beta chains from one sample, sequenced in a study of blood T cell repertoires in COVID-19. Generated by immunoSEQ multiplex PCR, the TCRdb table keeps only in-frame clones and is missing some. The sample records 210,000 or so clones, around 83% being singletons. Sequenced input: peripheral blood. These TCRs come from a man aged 45-65 years with active or convalescent COVID-19. Both conserved end residues are part of each CDR3. Each record gives: CDR3 protein, CDR3 DNA, D gene, J gene, clone size, V gene. The D gene is left open where the match is weak. The size field is filled for only some rows; it gives once, few, many or a size class.

CDR3 protein: CASSQQGYNTEAFF
CDR3 DNA: TGTGCCAGCAGCCAGCAGGGATATAACACTGAAGCTTTCTTT
D gene: NA
J gene: TRBJ1-1
clone size: NA
V gene: TRBV7-3

CDR3 protein: CASSPLGDRGWREQYF
CDR3 DNA: TGTGCCAGCTCACCATTGGGAGACAGGGGCTGGAGGGAGCAGTACTTC
D gene: TRBD1
J gene: TRBJ2-7
clone size: once
V gene: TRBV18

CDR3 protein: CASSHRGVTEAFF
CDR3 DNA: TGTGCCAGTAGTCACAGGGGTGTCACTGAAGCTTTCTTT
D gene: TRBD1
J gene: TRBJ1-1
clone size: NA
V gene: TRBV19

CDR3 protein: CASSDGTALDTEAFF
CDR3 DNA: TGTGCCAGCAGTGACGGGACAGCTTTGGACACTGAAGCTTTCTTT
D gene: TRBD1
J gene: TRBJ1-1
clone size: NA
V gene: TRBV2

CDR3 protein: CASSPQTGFGQYF
CDR3 DNA: TGTGCCAGCAGTCCCCAGACAGGGTTCGGGCAGTACTTC
D gene: TRBD1
J gene: TRBJ2-7
clone size: NA
V gene: TRBV27

CDR3 protein: CASSQPSGTDTGELFF
CDR3 DNA: TGCGCCAGCAGCCAACCTTCCGGGACAGACACCGGGGAGCTGTTTTTT
D gene: TRBD1
J gene: TRBJ2-2
clone size: once
V gene: TRBV4-3

CDR3 protein: CASSSGQLYEQYF
CDR3 DNA: TGTGCCAGCAGCTCGGGACAGCTCTACGAGCAGTACTTC
D gene: TRBD1
J gene: TRBJ2-7
clone size: NA
V gene: TRBV11-2

CDR3 protein: CASSVNVGAFNEQFF
CDR3 DNA: TGTGCCAGCAGCGTAAACGTAGGGGCCTTCAATGAGCAGTTCTTC
D gene: NA
J gene: TRBJ2-1
clone size: NA
V gene: TRBV9

CDR3 protein: CASSGQLVGEKLFF
CDR3 DNA: TGTGCCAGCAGCGGACAGTTGGTAGGGGAAAAACTGTTTTTT
D gene: NA
J gene: TRBJ1-4
clone size: NA
V gene: TRBV6-5

CDR3 protein: CASSPSPGTGIEEKLFF
CDR3 DNA: TGTGCCAGCAGCCCCAGTCCCGGGACAGGGATCGAGGAAAAACTGTTTTTT
D gene: TRBD1
J gene: TRBJ1-4
clone size: NA
V gene: TRBV11-2

CDR3 protein: CASSSQGARNYGYTF
CDR3 DNA: TGTGCCAGCAGTTCGCAGGGGGCGCGTAACTATGGCTACACCTTC
D gene: TRBD1
J gene: TRBJ1-2
clone size: NA
V gene: TRBV25-1

CDR3 protein: CASGRQGDYGYTF
CDR3 DNA: TGTGCCAGCGGCCGACAGGGGGACTATGGCTACACCTTC
D gene: TRBD1
J gene: TRBJ1-2
clone size: NA
V gene: TRBV6-5

CDR3 protein: CASSLITGGTYNEQFF
CDR3 DNA: TGTGCCAGCAGTTTAATTACAGGGGGGACCTACAATGAGCAGTTCTTC
D gene: TRBD1
J gene: TRBJ2-1
clone size: NA
V gene: TRBV27

CDR3 protein: CASSQDLGGEAFF
CDR3 DNA: TGTGCCAGCAGCCAAGATCTCGGGGGGGAAGCTTTCTTT
D gene: NA
J gene: TRBJ1-1
clone size: NA
V gene: TRBV14

CDR3 protein: CASSINRGLTDTQYF
CDR3 DNA: TGTGCCAGTAGTATTAACAGGGGGCTCACAGATACGCAGTATTTT
D gene: TRBD1
J gene: TRBJ2-3
clone size: NA
V gene: TRBV19

CDR3 protein: CASSLGQGEEQYF
CDR3 DNA: TGCGCCAGCAGCCTCGGACAGGGAGAAGAGCAGTACTTC
D gene: TRBD1
J gene: TRBJ2-7
clone size: NA
V gene: TRBV5-1

CDR3 protein: CASSTDGRNSPLHF
CDR3 DNA: TGTGCCAGCAGCACGGACGGGAGAAATTCACCCCTCCACTTT
D gene: NA
J gene: TRBJ1-6
clone size: NA
V gene: TRBV7-6

CDR3 protein: CASSQGSTGLAGFNEQFF
CDR3 DNA: TGTGCCAGCAGCCAAGGGTCAACCGGGCTAGCGGGATTCAATGAGCAGTTCTTC
D gene: TRBD2
J gene: TRBJ2-1
clone size: NA
V gene: TRBV3-1/TRBV3-2

CDR3 protein: CASSQRLSGTSGSRRNEQFF
CDR3 DNA: TGTGCCAGCAGCCAACGACTCAGTGGGACTAGCGGGAGTAGGCGGAATGAGCAGTTCTTC
D gene: TRBD2
J gene: TRBJ2-1
clone size: NA
V gene: TRBV4-2

CDR3 protein: CAWSGLSAGDYNEQFF
CDR3 DNA: TGTGCCTGGAGTGGGCTATCAGCGGGGGACTACAATGAGCAGTTCTTC
D gene: TRBD2
J gene: TRBJ2-1
clone size: NA
V gene: TRBV30

CDR3 protein: CASSTPGGYEQYF
CDR3 DNA: TGTGCCAGCAGTACGCCGGGGGGGTACGAGCAGTACTTC
D gene: TRBD2
J gene: TRBJ2-7
clone size: many
V gene: TRBV28

CDR3 protein: CASSYSSGALSGYTF
CDR3 DNA: TGTGCCAGCAGTTACTCATCCGGCGCCCTTAGCGGCTACACCTTC
D gene: NA
J gene: TRBJ1-2
clone size: NA
V gene: TRBV6-5

CDR3 protein: CASSVGGGNYGYTF
CDR3 DNA: TGTGCCAGCAGCGTCGGGGGGGGGAACTATGGCTACACCTTC
D gene: NA
J gene: TRBJ1-2
clone size: NA
V gene: TRBV3-1/TRBV3-2

CDR3 protein: CASSLEQSYNEQFF
CDR3 DNA: TGTGCCAGCAGTTTGGAACAGTCCTACAATGAGCAGTTCTTC
D gene: NA
J gene: TRBJ2-1
clone size: NA
V gene: TRBV28

CDR3 protein: CASSEGLVGGNEKLFF
CDR3 DNA: TGTGCCAGCAGTGAGGGACTAGTAGGGGGTAATGAAAAACTGTTTTTT
D gene: NA
J gene: TRBJ1-4
clone size: NA
V gene: TRBV6-1

CDR3 protein: CASSVDGGRTEAFF
CDR3 DNA: TGTGCCAGCAGCGTAGACGGGGGGAGGACTGAAGCTTTCTTT
D gene: NA
J gene: TRBJ1-1
clone size: NA
V gene: TRBV9

CDR3 protein: CASSQVLRGRLNEQFF
CDR3 DNA: TGCGCCAGCAGCCAAGTCCTCAGGGGGCGGTTAAATGAGCAGTTCTTC
D gene: TRBD1
J gene: TRBJ2-1
clone size: NA
V gene: TRBV4-1

CDR3 protein: CASSIDLGALAGARNEQFF
CDR3 DNA: TGTGCCAGTAGTATAGATCTAGGGGCACTAGCGGGTGCGAGGAATGAGCAGTTCTTC
D gene: TRBD2
J gene: TRBJ2-1
clone size: NA
V gene: TRBV19

CDR3 protein: CASSLGTGTQYF
CDR3 DNA: TGTGCCAGCAGCTTAGGGACAGGGACGCAGTATTTT
D gene: TRBD1
J gene: TRBJ2-3
clone size: NA
V gene: TRBV7-2

CDR3 protein: CASSLSPLGRGEQFF
CDR3 DNA: TGTGCCAGCAGTTTATCCCCCCTGGGGCGGGGTGAGCAGTTCTTC
D gene: NA
J gene: TRBJ2-1
clone size: NA
V gene: TRBV27

CDR3 protein: CASSLVVGTDTQYF
CDR3 DNA: TGCGCCAGCAGCTTGGTCGTCGGCACAGATACGCAGTATTTT
D gene: NA
J gene: TRBJ2-3
clone size: NA
V gene: TRBV5-1

CDR3 protein: CASSQVAGGTGVYEQYF
CDR3 DNA: TGCGCCAGCAGCCAAGTCGCTGGAGGGACAGGGGTCTACGAGCAGTACTTC
D gene: TRBD1
J gene: TRBJ2-7
clone size: NA
V gene: TRBV4-1

CDR3 protein: CASSRQFQETQYF
CDR3 DNA: TGTGCCAGCAGTCGACAGTTCCAAGAGACCCAGTACTTC
D gene: NA
J gene: TRBJ2-5
clone size: NA
V gene: TRBV6-5

CDR3 protein: CASTRADTGELFF
CDR3 DNA: TGTGCCAGCACCAGGGCCGACACCGGGGAGCTGTTTTTT
D gene: NA
J gene: TRBJ2-2
clone size: NA
V gene: TRBV19

CDR3 protein: CASSYSLGGSYNEQFF
CDR3 DNA: TGTGCCAGCAGTTACTCTCTAGGGGGCTCCTACAATGAGCAGTTCTTC
D gene: NA
J gene: TRBJ2-1
clone size: NA
V gene: TRBV6-5

CDR3 protein: CASSLAGDRTDTQYF
CDR3 DNA: TGCGCCAGCAGCTTGGCGGGAGACCGCACAGATACGCAGTATTTT
D gene: NA
J gene: TRBJ2-3
clone size: NA
V gene: TRBV5-1

CDR3 protein: CASSVGQGNYGYTF
CDR3 DNA: TGTGCCAGCAGCGTGGGACAGGGGAACTATGGCTACACCTTC
D gene: TRBD1
J gene: TRBJ1-2
clone size: NA
V gene: TRBV9

CDR3 protein: CASSTRQGAGEQYF
CDR3 DNA: TGTGCCAGCAGCACTAGACAGGGGGCGGGGGAGCAGTACTTC
D gene: TRBD1
J gene: TRBJ2-7
clone size: NA
V gene: TRBV3-1/TRBV3-2

CDR3 protein: CSVADRVTGEQYF
CDR3 DNA: TGCAGCGTGGCGGACAGGGTCACGGGCGAGCAGTACTTC
D gene: TRBD1
J gene: TRBJ2-7
clone size: NA
V gene: TRBV29-1

CDR3 protein: CASSPRGLAGISYNEQFF
CDR3 DNA: TGCGCCAGCAGCCCCCGGGGACTAGCGGGGATATCCTACAATGAGCAGTTCTTC
D gene: TRBD2
J gene: TRBJ2-1
clone size: NA
V gene: TRBV4-3

CDR3 protein: CASSLGGLAPDNEQFF
CDR3 DNA: TGTGCCAGCAGCTTGGGGGGACTAGCACCGGACAATGAGCAGTTCTTC
D gene: NA
J gene: TRBJ2-1
clone size: NA
V gene: TRBV12-1

CDR3 protein: CASSLGDRGRLDYGYTF
CDR3 DNA: TGTGCCAGCAGTTTGGGAGACAGGGGGCGATTGGACTATGGCTACACCTTC
D gene: TRBD1
J gene: TRBJ1-2
clone size: NA
V gene: TRBV27

CDR3 protein: CASSQVGGNYGYTF
CDR3 DNA: TGCGCCAGCAGCCAAGTGGGAGGAAACTATGGCTACACCTTC
D gene: NA
J gene: TRBJ1-2
clone size: NA
V gene: TRBV4-1

CDR3 protein: CAISNLAGGGDTQYF
CDR3 DNA: TGTGCCATCAGTAACCTAGCGGGAGGGGGGGATACGCAGTATTTT
D gene: TRBD2
J gene: TRBJ2-3
clone size: NA
V gene: TRBV10-3

CDR3 protein: CASSQDRGYLNGGYTF
CDR3 DNA: TGCGCCAGCAGCCAAGATCGAGGGTACCTCAATGGGGGCTACACCTTC
D gene: NA
J gene: TRBJ1-2
clone size: NA
V gene: TRBV4-1

CDR3 protein: CASSLRLGTGDNQPQHF
CDR3 DNA: TGTGCCAGCAGTTTAAGGCTGGGGACAGGGGACAATCAGCCCCAGCATTTT
D gene: TRBD1
J gene: TRBJ1-5
clone size: few
V gene: TRBV28

CDR3 protein: CASSRGGAGDPEGTDTQYF
CDR3 DNA: TGTGCCAGCAGCCGAGGGGGGGCGGGAGACCCTGAGGGCACAGATACGCAGTATTTT
D gene: NA
J gene: TRBJ2-3
clone size: NA
V gene: TRBV12-1

CDR3 protein: CAWTQGPMNTEAFF
CDR3 DNA: TGTGCCTGGACGCAGGGGCCGATGAACACTGAAGCTTTCTTT
D gene: NA
J gene: TRBJ1-1
clone size: once
V gene: TRBV30

CDR3 protein: CASSYSTGSQPQHF
CDR3 DNA: TGTGCCAGCAGTTACTCGACAGGGAGTCAGCCCCAGCATTTT
D gene: TRBD1
J gene: TRBJ1-5
clone size: NA
V gene: TRBV6-5